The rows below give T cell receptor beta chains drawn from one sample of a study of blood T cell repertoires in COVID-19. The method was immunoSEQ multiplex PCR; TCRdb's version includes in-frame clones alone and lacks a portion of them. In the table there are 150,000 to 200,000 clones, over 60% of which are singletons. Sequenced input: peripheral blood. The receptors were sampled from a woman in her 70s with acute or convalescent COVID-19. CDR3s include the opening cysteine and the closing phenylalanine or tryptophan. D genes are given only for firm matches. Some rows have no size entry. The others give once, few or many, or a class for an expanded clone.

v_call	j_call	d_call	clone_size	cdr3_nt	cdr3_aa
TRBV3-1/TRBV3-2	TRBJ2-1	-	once	TGTGCCAGCAGCCATTGGGCCGACACAGTCGGCTACAATGAGCAGTTCTTC	CASSHWADTVGYNEQFF
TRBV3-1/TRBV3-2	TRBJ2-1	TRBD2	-	TGTGCCAGCAGCCCAGTAGGAGCGGGAGGACACAATGAGCAGTTCTTC	CASSPVGAGGHNEQFF
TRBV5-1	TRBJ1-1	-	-	TGCGCCAGCAGCTCGCAGGTGAACACTGAAGCTTTCTTT	CASSSQVNTEAFF
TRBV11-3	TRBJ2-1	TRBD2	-	TGTGCCAGCAGCGGATCTAGCGGGTCCTACAATGAGCAGTTCTTC	CASSGSSGSYNEQFF
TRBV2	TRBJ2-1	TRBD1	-	TGTGCCAGCAGTCCCCCAGGGGGCGCGGGAAATGAGCAGTTCTTC	CASSPPGGAGNEQFF
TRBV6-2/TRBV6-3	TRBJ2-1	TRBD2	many	TGTGCCAGCAGTTACTCACCCATGACTAGCGGGTTTAGCAATGAGCAGTTCTTC	CASSYSPMTSGFSNEQFF
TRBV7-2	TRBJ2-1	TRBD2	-	TGTGCCAGCAGCGCTAGCGGGAGACGTGGTGAGCAGTTCTTC	CASSASGRRGEQFF
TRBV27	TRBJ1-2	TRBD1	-	TGTGCCAGCAGACGGCTCCGGGACAGGGATGGCTACACCTTC	CASRRLRDRDGYTF
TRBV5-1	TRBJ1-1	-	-	TGCGCCAGCAGAGTGACACAGGTCACTGAAGCTTTCTTT	CASRVTQVTEAFF
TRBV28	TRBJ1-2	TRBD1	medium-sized	TGTGCCAGCAGGCCGGACAGGGACTATGGCTACACCTTC	CASRPDRDYGYTF
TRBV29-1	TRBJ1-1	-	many	TGCAGCGTTGAAATCAGTTTGAACACTGAAGCTTTCTTT	CSVEISLNTEAFF
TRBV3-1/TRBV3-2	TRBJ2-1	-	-	TGTGCCAGCAGCCAAGACCCCTTCGAGCAGTTCTTC	CASSQDPFEQFF
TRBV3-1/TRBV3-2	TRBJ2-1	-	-	TGTGCCAGCAGCCCCGTTCCCACAAGCAATGAGCAGTTCTTC	CASSPVPTSNEQFF
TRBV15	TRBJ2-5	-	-	TGTGCCACCAGTCTCGACACTTTGGAGCGGCTCAACCGGGAGACCCAGTACTTC	CATSLDTLERLNRETQYF
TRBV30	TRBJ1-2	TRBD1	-	TGTGCCTGGAGAAGGGGGCAATCTAACTATGGCTACACCTTC	CAWRRGQSNYGYTF
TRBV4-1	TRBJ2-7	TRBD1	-	TGCGCCAGCAGCCCCAGGACAGGGAGTTCCTACGAGCAGTACTTC	CASSPRTGSSYEQYF
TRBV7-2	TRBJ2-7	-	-	TGTGCCAGCAGCTTCGGAGGCTCCTACGAGCAGTACTTC	CASSFGGSYEQYF
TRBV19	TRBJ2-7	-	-	TGTGCCAGTAGTATAGGCAGGAACTACGAGCAGTACTTC	CASSIGRNYEQYF
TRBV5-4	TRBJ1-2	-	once	TGTGCCAGCAGCAGACAAGTGCAGGGCGGCTACACCTTC	CASSRQVQGGYTF
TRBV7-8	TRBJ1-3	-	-	TGTGCCAGCAGCTTAGTAGGACAGTCCTCTGGAAACACCATATATTTT	CASSLVGQSSGNTIYF